This T cell receptor (beta chain) was sequenced in a study of cytomegalovirus exposure and HLA in healthy donors. Study-level findings and limits: Beyond CMV serostatus, there was no information to go on about immune exposure.

This CDR3 region has 15 residues. Germline V gene data show CDR1 as LNHDA and CDR2 as SQIVND (reference sequence). V was pared by 3 bases and J by 5 bases, with 11 bases between. As regards this clone: Its specificity is unknown.

The PCR had 60 Vbeta and 13 Jbeta primers. Clones were read by immunoSEQ multiplex PCR, and TCRdb kept only the in-frame ones, dropping some. Of under 200,000 clones listed, 75% to 90% are singletons. V usage is TRBV19 and J usage is TRBJ1-6; TRBD1 is a possible D gene (6 bases). What was sequenced was PBMCs. The sequence was collected from a human donor in good health. CDR3 loop: CASSITGQNNSPLHF. CDR3 in DNA: TGTGCCAGTAGTATTACAGGACAGAATAATTCACCCCTCCACTTT.